A selection of T cell receptor beta chains follows, all from one sample in a study of blood T cell repertoires in COVID-19. The assay was immunoSEQ multiplex PCR, and TCRdb's table has in-frame clones only and misses some. Of under 500,000 clones listed, roughly nine tenths are singletons. Material for sequencing was PBMCs or T cells enriched from blood (not recorded which). Every receptor here comes from a man aged 30 to 39 who had recovered from COVID-19. CDR3s include the opening cysteine and the closing phenylalanine or tryptophan. A D gene is named only where the DNA matches it firmly. The size field is filled for only some rows; it gives once, few, many or a size class.

j_gene,v_gene,d_gene,abundance,len,CDR3nt,CDR3aa
TRBJ1-2,TRBV23-1,NA,NA,15,TGCGCCAGCAGTCAATCGAGGTCAGCACTCTATGGCTACACCTTC,CASSQSRSALYGYTF
TRBJ2-4,TRBV3-1/TRBV3-2,NA,NA,17,TGTGCCAGCAGCCCTAGGGGTGGAGATGTTGCCAAAAACATTCAGTACTTC,CASSPRGGDVAKNIQYF
TRBJ1-2,TRBV5-1,NA,NA,15,TGCGCCAGCAGCCAGCGAGACCCCTTCAATTATGGCTACACCTTC,CASSQRDPFNYGYTF
TRBJ2-7,TRBV6-5,TRBD1,once,13,TGTGCCACCTGGGGACAGCTCACCTACGAGCAGTACTTC,CATWGQLTYEQYF
TRBJ2-7,TRBV2,NA,NA,13,TGTGCCAGCAGGCCAACAGAAACCTACGAGCAGTACTTC,CASRPTETYEQYF
TRBJ1-4,TRBV28,TRBD1,NA,16,TGTGCCAGCACCGGAGGACAGGGGGTGGGTAGTGAAAAACTGTTTTTT,CASTGGQGVGSEKLFF
TRBJ2-3,TRBV2,TRBD2,NA,15,TGTGCCAGCAGCGATACAGCGGGAGCTGTAAATACGCAGTATTTT,CASSDTAGAVNTQYF
TRBJ1-5,TRBV19,NA,NA,18,TGTGCCAGTAGTATAGATAATCTCCAATACAGGGCTAATCAGCCCCAGCATTTT,CASSIDNLQYRANQPQHF
TRBJ1-2,TRBV28,NA,NA,12,TGTGCCAGCACTCTGAGCACCTATGGCTACACCTTC,CASTLSTYGYTF
TRBJ2-2,TRBV3-1/TRBV3-2,TRBD2,NA,18,TGTGCCAGCAGCAAAGTGCCTAGCGGGGGGACGAACACCGGGGAGCTGTTTTTT,CASSKVPSGGTNTGELFF
TRBJ2-3,TRBV3-1/TRBV3-2,TRBD1,NA,15,TGTGCCAGCAGCCAACGACAGGGAAACACAGATACGCAGTATTTT,CASSQRQGNTDTQYF
TRBJ1-3,TRBV18,TRBD1,NA,15,TGTGCCAGCTCCCCTGACAGGGCGGCTGGAAACACCATATATTTT,CASSPDRAAGNTIYF
TRBJ2-3,TRBV28,TRBD2,NA,17,TGTGCCAGCAGTTTCCGAGGGGAGGGAGCTAGCACAGATACGCAGTATTTT,CASSFRGEGASTDTQYF
TRBJ1-1,TRBV19,TRBD1,NA,13,TGTGCCAGTAGTATATCGTTGGGACAGAGTGCTTTCTTT,CASSISLGQSAFF
TRBJ1-2,TRBV7-8,NA,NA,13,TGTGCCAGCAGCTCGACAGGATCACGTGGCTACACCTTC,CASSSTGSRGYTF
TRBJ2-1,TRBV7-9,TRBD1,NA,15,TGTGCCAGCAGCTCGGACAGGCGAACCTACAATGAGCAGTTCTTC,CASSSDRRTYNEQFF
TRBJ1-6,TRBV3-1/TRBV3-2,TRBD1,few,15,TGTGCCAGCAGCCTCCGGACAGGGCGTAATTCACCCCTCCACTTT,CASSLRTGRNSPLHF
TRBJ1-3,TRBV10-2,NA,NA,16,TGCGCCAGCAGCGGCAGTCTGGACAGCTCTGGAAACACCATATATTTT,CASSGSLDSSGNTIYF
TRBJ2-5,TRBV18,NA,NA,14,TGTGCCAGCTCACCAATTGGTACAGAAGAGACCCAGTACTTC,CASSPIGTEETQYF
TRBJ2-1,TRBV7-9,NA,NA,14,TGTGCCAGCACAAGACGGCTAGACGGCAATGAGCAGTTCTTC,CASTRRLDGNEQFF
TRBJ1-2,TRBV7-2,NA,NA,14,TGTGCCAGCAGCTTAGGGCAGGGCAACTATGGCTACACCTTC,CASSLGQGNYGYTF
TRBJ2-1,TRBV10-1,NA,NA,13,TGCGCCAGCAGTAGACAGTTGCAGAATGAGCAGTTCTTC,CASSRQLQNEQFF
TRBJ2-6,TRBV5-1,NA,NA,17,TGCGCCAGCAGCACAGGACAGCCAAGCTCTGGGGCCAACGTCCTGACTTTC,CASSTGQPSSGANVLTF
TRBJ2-5,TRBV5-6,NA,once,16,TGTGCCAGCAGCTCAGTAGCGGTGGATGTGGGGGAGACCCAGTACTTC,CASSSVAVDVGETQYF
TRBJ1-2,TRBV11-2,TRBD1,NA,15,TGTGCCAGCAGCCGGACAGGGCCCGAACTCTATGGCTACACCTTC,CASSRTGPELYGYTF
TRBJ2-5,TRBV12-3/TRBV12-4,NA,NA,13,TGTGCCAGCAGTTCGGGACTGAAAGAGACCCAGTACTTC,CASSSGLKETQYF
TRBJ1-6,TRBV19,NA,NA,15,TGTGCCAGTAGTATAGATCTGGGCAGGAACTCACCCCTCCACTTT,CASSIDLGRNSPLHF
TRBJ1-2,TRBV12-3/TRBV12-4,TRBD1,NA,13,TGTGCCAGCAGGCGGGACAGCAACTATGGCTACACCTTC,CASRRDSNYGYTF
TRBJ2-1,TRBV11-2,TRBD2,NA,16,TGTGCCAGCAGCTTCGGGACTAGCGGACTCTACAATGAGCAGTTCTTC,CASSFGTSGLYNEQFF
TRBJ2-7,TRBV6-5,TRBD1,NA,15,TGTGCCAGCAGTTACTCCCCGGACAGGGCCCACGAGCAGTACTTC,CASSYSPDRAHEQYF
TRBJ1-3,TRBV29-1,NA,NA,12,TGCAGCGTGGAGATAACTGGAAACACCATATATTTT,CSVEITGNTIYF
TRBJ1-2,TRBV9,NA,NA,14,TGTGCCAGCAGCGTAAACGAGGGGGTTGGTGGCTACACCTTC,CASSVNEGVGGYTF
TRBJ2-1,TRBV27,NA,NA,19,TGTGCCAGCAGTAACCTGGAGGGGGCGTCTAGCGGGTTAGGATGGGAGCAGTTCTTC,CASSNLEGASSGLGWEQFF
TRBJ1-4,TRBV7-9,NA,NA,12,TGTGCCAGCAGCCCGGGGGACCGAAAACTGTTTTTT,CASSPGDRKLFF
TRBJ2-7,TRBV11-3,NA,few,13,TGTGCCAGCAGCCTGGGGAGCTCCTACGAGCAGTACTTC,CASSLGSSYEQYF
TRBJ1-2,TRBV6-1,NA,NA,12,TGTGCCAGCAGTGACCACATCGTCGGCTACACCTTC,CASSDHIVGYTF
TRBJ1-3,TRBV27,NA,NA,13,TGTGCCAGCAGTGACTTAGGGGGTGACACCATATATTTT,CASSDLGGDTIYF
TRBJ2-2,TRBV4-1,NA,NA,15,TGCGCCAGCAGCCCCTTTGTCATAGCTCCCGGGGAGCTGTTTTTT,CASSPFVIAPGELFF
TRBJ1-5,TRBV12-5,NA,NA,13,TGTGCTAGTGGGGAACAGTCTTATCAGCCCCAGCATTTT,CASGEQSYQPQHF
TRBJ2-7,TRBV2,NA,NA,16,TGTGCCAGCAGTGCGTCGGCCCAGAGGCTTGAGAACGAGCAGTACTTC,CASSASAQRLENEQYF
TRBJ2-7,TRBV7-2,NA,NA,14,TGTGCCAGCAGCTTAGGCAGGGGTGTCTACGAGCAGTACTTC,CASSLGRGVYEQYF